These 32 T cell receptor beta chains share one sample of origin, sequenced in a study of CD8+ T cells in alopecia areata. cDNA prepared by RNA extraction and subsequent reverse transcription served as the template for sequencing. TCRdb's copy holds only in-frame clones and misses some; the assay was immunoSEQ multiplex PCR. The table shows around 110,000 clones, with roughly 50% occurring only once. Specified treatment: oral pan-JAK inhibitor, 5-10 mg twice daily. The material was CD8+ T cells sorted from blood, obtained at week 24, from a patient treated with tofacitinib. The receptor source for this set is a human donor with alopecia areata.

This clone was observed a handful of times. V gene TRBV4-2 combines with J gene TRBJ2-3, with TRBD2 identical over 8 bases. CDR3 length: 16 amino acids. With V trimmed by 0 bases and J by 4 bases, 6 bases remained unmatched. Germline assignment: CDR1 LGHNA and CDR2 YNFKEQ. The CDR3 here is CASSQDGRGGPDTQYF. The CDR3 nucleotides read TGTGCCAGCAGCCAAGATGGACGGGGGGGCCCAGATACGCAGTATTTT.

The genes are TRBV30 and TRBJ2-7, with 7 nucleotides matching TRBD1. This CDR3 is built from 13 residues. Germline V gives CDR1 GTSNPN, CDR2 SVGIG (reference sequence). Losses at the gene ends were 2 bases for V and 3 bases for J; bases not matched to a gene: 4. The CDR3 sequence: CAWSLTGYYEQYF. CDR3 nucleotides: TGTGCCTGGAGTCTGACAGGGTACTACGAGCAGTACTTC.

This clone was observed a few times. The chain is built from TRBV29-1 and TRBJ1-1; 9 nucleotides match TRBD1. The CDR3 loop spans 12 amino acids. The germline CDR1 and CDR2 sequences are SQVTM and ANQGSEA. Losses at the gene ends were 6 bases for V and 4 bases for J; bases not matched to a gene: 3. CDR3 loop: CSVDRGSTEAFF. CDR3 bases: TGCAGCGTGGACAGGGGATCCACTGAAGCTTTCTTT.

This rearrangement joins TRBV5-4 to TRBJ2-5; D unclear. Deletions cut 2 bases from V and 5 bases from J, with 13 bases between. CDR3 length equals 14 residues. Germline V gene sequence: CDR1 SGHNT, CDR2 YYREEE (reference sequence). In DNA form, the CDR3 reads TGTGCCAGCAGCTTTAGGGTGGATGTGGAGACCCAGTACTTC. Protein: CASSFRVDVETQYF.

The chain recombines TRBV29-1 with TRBJ1-2; D might be TRBD1 (5 bases). Germline V gene data show CDR1 as SQVTM and CDR2 as ANQGSEA. The CDR3 sequence is 14 residues long. V lost 1 base, J lost 2 bases, and 11 bases lay in between. CDR3 nucleotides: TGCAGCGTTGAAGCTGGAGGGGCCAACTATGGCTACACCTTC. Its protein is CSVEAGGANYGYTF.

V usage is TRBV27 and J usage is TRBJ2-7; 7 nucleotides agree with TRBD1. The V and J ends lost 10 bases and 0 bases, in that order; junction bases with no gene match: 9. This CDR3 region has 14 residues. The germline gives CDR1 MNHEY, CDR2 SMNVEV (reference sequence). The CDR3 DNA reads as TGTGCCACCGCTCCCCGGACAGGCTCCTACGAGCAGTACTTC. Its protein product is CATAPRTGSYEQYF.

The CDR3 region has the DNA TGTGCCATACTCAGGGGGATCGAGCAGTACTTC. Translating it yields CAILRGIEQYF. The gene calls are TRBV2 and TRBJ2-7; TRBD1 matches at 7 bases. Per germline, CDR1 SNHLY and CDR2 FYNNEI. There are 11 residues in the CDR3. The trim removed 10 bases at V and 6 bases at J, leaving 6 bases unmatched.

This clone has a handful of counts. The chain joins TRBV5-1 to TRBJ2-1, with a tentative D call TRBD1 (6 bases). Deletions cut 0 bases from V and 5 bases from J, with 9 bases between. The germline CDR1 and CDR2 sequences are SGHRS and YFSETQ. The length of the CDR3 is 14 residues. The CDR3 DNA sequence: TGCGCCAGCAGCTTGGATGGGACAAACAATGAGCAGTTCTTC. Protein: CASSLDGTNNEQFF.

This chain links TRBV5-1 with TRBJ2-3; D gene unclear. Germline V CDR1 and CDR2: SGHRS, YFSETQ. This CDR3 is built from 13 residues. Trimming cost V 4 bases and J 6 bases, with 12 bases left between them. The DNA for the CDR3 is TGCGCCAGCAGCCCGGCAATGACTGATACGCAGTATTTT. Protein product: CASSPAMTDTQYF.

A few counts support this clone. The chain links TRBV6-1 to TRBJ2-3, with TRBD2 matching over 9 bases. This CDR3 comprises 15 residues. The V and J ends lost 1 base and 4 bases, in that order; junction bases with no gene match: 3. Germline V gene lookup returns CDR1 MNHNS and CDR2 SASEGT. The CDR3 region has the DNA TGTGCCAGCAGTGAAGTTAGCGGGGGCGCAGATACGCAGTATTTT. It encodes CASSEVSGGADTQYF.

A note on this clone: At one boundary the junction diverges from the germline segment, which might be a read error. For the CDR3, the DNA is TGCGCCAGCAGTCAAGTTATGGTAGGCGAGCAGTACTTC. Translating gives CASSQVMVGEQYF. The chain recombines TRBV4-1 with TRBJ2-7, with D unclear. The CDR3 is 13 residues long. CDR1 and CDR2 from the germline V gene are MGHRA and YSYEKL.

This clone appeared a few times. The V call is TRBV10-2, the J call TRBJ2-7, with D possibly called TRBD1 or TRBD2 (6 bases each). In germline, CDR1 is WSHSY, CDR2 SAAADI. The V gene lost 4 bases and the J gene lost 0 bases, with 10 bases spanning the gap. CDR3 length: 14 amino acids. The CDR3 bases are TGCGCCAGCAGTGGGAGGGGGGCCTCCTACGAGCAGTACTTC. Translated: CASSGRGASYEQYF.

The V gene is TRBV6-5, the J gene TRBJ1-1; D gene ambiguous. CDR3 size: 11 residues. In germline, CDR1 is MNHEY, CDR2 SVGAGI. V was clipped by 6 bases and J by 3 bases, with 5 bases between them. CDR3 amino acids: CASSRDTEAFF. CDR3 coding DNA: TGTGCCAGCAGCCGGGACACTGAAGCTTTCTTT.

There are a few counts of this clone. The CDR3 DNA reads as TGTGCCAGCTCACCACTTCCCCCTCGGACAGGCAAAAAGGTCAATGAGCAGTTCTTC. Residues: CASSPLPPRTGKKVNEQFF. This chain links TRBV18 with TRBJ2-1; 7 nucleotides line up with TRBD1. The germline gives CDR1 KGHSH, CDR2 LQKENI. The CDR3 spans 19 residues. J lost 6 bases, V lost 1 base, and 18 bases had no gene match.

J is TRBJ1-1 and V is TRBV2; TRBD1 aligns across 7 bases. CDR3 size: 14 residues. Trimming cost V 6 bases and J 4 bases; bases outside gene matches: 8. The germline V gene encodes CDR1 SNHLY and CDR2 FYNNEI. The CDR3 spells CASRTKTGPTEAFF. CDR3 bases: TGTGCCAGCAGAACGAAGACAGGGCCCACTGAAGCTTTCTTT.

The chain has TRBV9 and TRBJ1-1, with D unclear. There are 14 residues in the CDR3. Trimming pared 4 bases from V and 4 bases from J, leaving 14 bases between. Germline V gene lookup returns CDR1 SGDLS and CDR2 YYNGEE. The CDR3 sequence is CASSPSGKFTEAFF. Here the CDR3 DNA reads TGTGCCAGCAGCCCCTCCGGGAAGTTCACTGAAGCTTTCTTT.

This clone was observed a handful of times. This same CDR3 is encoded by further DNA sequences in the sample. The chain recombines TRBV27 with TRBJ1-5, with D hard to call. Germline V gene sequence: CDR1 MNHEY, CDR2 SMNVEV (reference sequence). The germline V and J ends were trimmed by 2 bases and 1 base, with 6 bases remaining between them. CDR3 length: 14 amino acids. The CDR3 DNA sequence: TGTGCCAGCAGTTTAACTGGGAGCAATCAGCCCCAGCATTTT. Its protein product is CASSLTGSNQPQHF.

This rearrangement joins TRBV27 to TRBJ1-6; the D is unclear. CDR1 MNHEY and CDR2 SMNVEV come from the germline V gene (reference sequence). Trimming took 2 bases from V and 11 from J, leaving 13 bases between them. This CDR3 has 14 residues. This CDR3 reads CASSLIGVAPPLHF. The CDR3 nucleotides read TGTGCCAGCAGTTTAATAGGAGTCGCACCACCCCTCCACTTT.

This clone has only a few counts. The chain joins TRBV4-3 to TRBJ1-1; the D is unclear. Deletions cut 4 bases from V and 3 bases from J, with 3 bases between. The CDR3 consists of 11 residues. Germline V gene sequence: CDR1 LGHNA, CDR2 YSLEER. The CDR3 region is CASSPHTEAFF. The CDR3 DNA sequence: TGCGCCAGCAGCCCCCACACTGAAGCTTTCTTT.

V and J are TRBV7-2 and TRBJ1-1; no firm D call. From germline, CDR1 is SGHTA and CDR2 FQGNSA. The CDR3 runs to 12 residues. Trimming stripped 8 bases from V and 4 bases from J, with 11 bases between. CDR3 amino acids: CASGWAGTEAFF. The CDR3 DNA reads as TGTGCCAGCGGGTGGGCTGGCACTGAAGCTTTCTTT.

This clone was observed a few times. This chain links TRBV6-5 with TRBJ2-1; 8 bases agree with TRBD2. The V and J ends lost 4 bases and 6 bases, in that order; junction bases with no gene match: 5. The V gene's germline CDR1 is MNHEY and CDR2 SVGAGI. The CDR3 spans 14 residues. The CDR3 is CASSSGGGSNEQFF. The CDR3, as DNA: TGTGCCAGCAGTTCTGGCGGGGGGTCCAATGAGCAGTTCTTC.

This clone was detected once. The J gene is TRBJ2-1, the V gene TRBV13; no firm D call. V lost 5 bases, J lost 7 bases, and 15 bases lay in between. The CDR3 is 14 amino acids. Germline V gene data show CDR1 as PRHDT and CDR2 as FYEKMQ (reference sequence). The CDR3: CASSASHRTNEQFF. The CDR3 DNA sequence: TGTGCCAGCAGCGCATCCCACAGAACAAATGAGCAGTTCTTC.

The chain employs TRBV5-1 and TRBJ1-2, with no clear D. The CDR3 extends over 15 amino acids. CDR1 is SGHRS and CDR2 is YFSETQ in the germline V gene. Trimming stripped 0 bases from V and 6 bases from J, with 15 bases between. CDR3 amino acids: CASSLAMTGEDGYTF. CDR3 DNA: TGCGCCAGCAGCTTGGCCATGACTGGGGAGGATGGCTACACCTTC.

The chain has TRBV19 and TRBJ1-1; the D is unclear. CDR3 size: 14 residues. In germline, CDR1 is LNHDA, CDR2 SQIVND (reference sequence). The germline V and J ends were trimmed by 1 base and 8 bases, with 14 bases remaining between them. The CDR3 sequence is CASSIVGLTREAFF. CDR3 bases: TGTGCCAGTAGTATAGTCGGCTTGACTAGGGAAGCTTTCTTT.

This sequence joins TRBV7-8 and TRBJ2-3, with a weak D call TRBD1 (5 bases). Trimming took 5 bases from V and 2 from J, leaving 14 bases between them. This CDR3 is built from 15 residues. CDR1 SGHVS and CDR2 FQNEAQ come from the germline V gene. Written as DNA, the CDR3 is TGTGCCAGCAGCCTTTCAGGGTTTCTCACAGATACGCAGTATTTT. The encoded protein is CASSLSGFLTDTQYF.

V is TRBV6-1 and J is TRBJ2-7, with D tentatively TRBD1 (5 bases). The V gene's germline CDR1 is MNHNS and CDR2 SASEGT. V lost 1 base and J 0 bases, leaving 10 bases between the germline ends. The length of the CDR3 is 15 residues. For the CDR3, the DNA is TGTGCCAGCAGTGAAGAGAAAGGGGCCTCCTACGAGCAGTACTTC. Protein product: CASSEEKGASYEQYF.

The sample holds one count of this clone. The chain has TRBV27 and TRBJ2-5, with D hard to call. Germline V gives CDR1 MNHEY, CDR2 SMNVEV (reference sequence). Trimming removed 6 bases at V and 5 bases at J, with 16 bases between. This CDR3 has 14 residues. The CDR3, as DNA: TGTGCCAGCAGCACCGGCGGACCCGCGGAGACCCAGTACTTC. Translating it yields CASSTGGPAETQYF.

The chain has TRBV13 and TRBJ1-1; D gene ambiguous. The length of the CDR3 is 14 residues. The ends were cut back, 2 bases at V and 0 bases at J, with 7 bases in the middle. Germline loops: CDR1 PRHDT, CDR2 FYEKMQ (reference sequence). DNA for the CDR3: TGTGCCAGCAGCTTATTCGGGATGAACACTGAAGCTTTCTTT. Protein: CASSLFGMNTEAFF.

The rearrangement uses TRBV29-1 and TRBJ2-7; unclear D gene. CDR3 length equals 11 residues. In germline, CDR1 is SQVTM, CDR2 ANQGSEA. V lost 8 bases and J 2 bases, leaving 10 bases between the germline ends. CDR3 nucleotide sequence: TGCAGCTTGGCGGTCACCTACGAGCAGTACTTC. As protein: CSLAVTYEQYF.

The rearrangement links TRBV30 to TRBJ1-2; D call uncertain. The V end lost 2 bases, the J end lost 4 bases, and 5 bases lay between the germline ends. This CDR3 is built from 11 residues. From germline, CDR1 is GTSNPN and CDR2 SVGIG (reference sequence). In nucleotides, the CDR3 is TGTGCCTGGAGTTTGGGCTATGGCTACACCTTC. It encodes CAWSLGYGYTF. Combining the CDR3 with reference TRBV30 and TRBJ1-2 gives the whole variable domain SQTIHQWPATLVQPVGSPLSLECTVEGTSNPNLYWYRQAAGRGLQLLFYSVGIGQISSEVPQNLSASRPQDRQFILSSKKLLLSDSGFYLCAWSLGYGYTFGSGTRLTVV.

The chain has TRBV2 and TRBJ1-5; D uncertain. Trimming took off 1 base at V and 5 bases at J, with 6 bases between the two ends. Per germline, CDR1 SNHLY and CDR2 FYNNEI. The CDR3 has 13 residues. The CDR3 bases are TGTGCCAGCAGTGAAGGACCAGATCAGCCCCAGCATTTT. It codes for CASSEGPDQPQHF.

The chain is built from TRBV29-1 and TRBJ2-1, with TRBD1 matching 7 bases. The CDR3 loop spans 15 amino acids. Trimming removed 7 bases from V and 0 bases from J; junction bases left unmatched: 9. Looked up from germline, CDR1 is SQVTM and CDR2 is ANQGSEA. CDR3 nucleotides: TGCAGCGCCCCGAGGGGGCCTAGCTCCTACAATGAGCAGTTCTTC. It translates to CSAPRGPSSYNEQFF.